The 27 T cell receptor beta chains below were found in one sample sequenced in a study of T cell responses to AZD1222 COVID-19 vaccine (TCRdb year 2021). To prepare the library, the immunoSEQ multiplex PCR assay was applied. In TCRdb, the immuneACCESS table is reduced to in-frame sequences with V and J assigned. These tables do not hold every clone; where another copy was compared, an unresolved V gene accounts for under half, and the others remain unexplained. The sample includes approximately 120,000 clones, with approximately 90% observed a single time. The biggest ten clones account for roughly 12% of the sample. The time point label, read with the paper, signifies: baseline before first vaccination. This specimen was peripheral blood, taken on day 0 of AZD1222 vaccination. The receptor set was obtained from an adult in good health.

This clone was recorded a few times. The chain is built from TRBV4-3 and TRBJ2-2; TRBD1 might be the D (6 bases). V was trimmed by 4 bases and J by 1 base, leaving 10 bases between them. The CDR3 sequence is 15 residues long. Germline-derived CDR1 and CDR2 are LGHNA and YSLEER. Written as DNA, the CDR3 is TGCGCCAGCAGCCGATCGACAGGGAACACCGGGGAGCTGTTTTTT. It encodes CASSRSTGNTGELFF.

This chain uses TRBV29-1 with TRBJ2-1; the match to TRBD2 covers 10 bases. V shed 5 bases, J shed 9 bases, and the junction held 4 bases outside the gene matches. There are 12 residues in the CDR3. Germline V gives CDR1 SQVTM, CDR2 ANQGSEA. The CDR3 nucleotides are TGCAGCGTTTTCAGGACTAGCGGTGAGCAGTTCTTC. Its translation is CSVFRTSGEQFF.

The chain carries TRBV10-3 and TRBJ2-2, with D possibly TRBD2 on 5 matching bases. Looked up from germline, CDR1 is ENHRY and CDR2 is SYGVKD. The CDR3 has 16 amino acids. V was trimmed by 2 bases and J by 4 bases, leaving 14 bases between them. The chain's CDR3 is CAISEGFEGATGELFF. CDR3 nucleotides: TGTGCCATCAGTGAGGGATTCGAGGGCGCCACCGGGGAGCTGTTTTTT.

This clone was detected a few times. The chain recombines TRBV14 with TRBJ1-1; D might be TRBD1 (6 bases). The V end was cut by 4 bases, the J end by 6 bases, with 18 bases between. The germline gives CDR1 SGHDN, CDR2 FVKESK. CDR3 length: 15 residues. Written as DNA, the CDR3 is TGTGCCAGCAGCCTCTCGTTTGGTGGGGGCGCTGAAGCTTTCTTT. Encoded protein: CASSLSFGGGAEAFF.

The rearrangement joins TRBV21-1 to TRBJ1-5; the table's TRBD1 call for D was not verified on the DNA. TRBV21-1 constitutes a pseudogene. This CDR3 has 15 residues. CDR3 sequence reads: CASSKAGQGNQPQHF. As DNA, the CDR3 is TGTGCCAGCAGCAAAGCGGGACAGGGGAACCAGCCCCAGCATTTT.

CDR3 amino acids: CASSLSGLVGYEQFF. The CDR3 DNA follows: TGCGCCAGCAGCTTATCGGGACTAGTAGGCTATGAGCAGTTCTTC. The rearrangement uses TRBV5-1 and TRBJ2-1, with TRBD2 identical over 8 bases. Germline-derived CDR1 and CDR2 are SGHRS and YFSETQ. The CDR3 sequence is 15 residues long. Losses at the gene ends were 2 bases for V and 8 bases for J; bases not matched to a gene: 9.

The gene calls are TRBV3-1 (or the pseudogene TRBV3-2) and TRBJ1-5; D is perhaps TRBD1 (5 bases). This CDR3 has 14 residues. From germline, CDR1 is LGHDT and CDR2 YNNKEL (reference sequence). Trimming removed 6 bases at V and 3 bases at J, with 12 bases between. The CDR3 loop reads CASSLRVVNQPQHF. For the CDR3, the DNA is TGTGCCAGCAGTCTCAGGGTTGTCAATCAGCCCCAGCATTTT.

The chain carries TRBV24-1 and TRBJ1-2; 8 bases agree with TRBD1. The CDR3 contains 15 residues. The V and J ends lost 4 bases and 8 bases, in that order; junction bases with no gene match: 11. The V gene's germline CDR1 is KGHDR and CDR2 SFDVKD. The CDR3 sequence: CATSEPGTGIVGYTF. The CDR3 nucleotides are TGTGCCACCAGTGAGCCCGGGACAGGAATAGTCGGCTACACCTTC.

This rearrangement joins TRBV29-1 to TRBJ2-1; D assignment may be TRBD1 or TRBD2 (5 bases each). Trimming pared 5 bases from V and 4 bases from J, leaving 12 bases between. The V gene's germline CDR1 is SQVTM and CDR2 ANQGSEA. This CDR3 has 13 amino acids. The CDR3 spells CSVKTRGYNEQFF. The DNA for the CDR3 is TGCAGCGTTAAGACGAGGGGATACAATGAGCAGTTCTTC.

The chain combines TRBV7-9 with TRBJ2-7, with D uncertain. V lost 3 bases, J lost 0 bases, and 12 bases lay in between. The CDR3 covers 15 residues. Germline CDR1 reads SEHNR; CDR2 reads FQNEAQ (reference sequence). CDR3 in amino acids: CASSFVRTYSYEQYF. The DNA for the CDR3 is TGTGCCAGCAGCTTCGTTCGTACCTACTCCTACGAGCAGTACTTC.

The rearrangement links TRBV6-2 or TRBV6-3 to TRBJ2-7; D tentatively fits TRBD1 or TRBD2 (5 bases each). The CDR3 is made up of 13 amino acids. V lost 2 bases to trimming and J lost 2 bases, with 7 bases between them. Germline V gene lookup returns CDR1 MNHEY and CDR2 SVGEGT. This CDR3 reads CASSYGTPYEQYF. In nucleotides, the CDR3 is TGTGCCAGCAGTTACGGGACCCCCTACGAGCAGTACTTC.

The rearrangement links TRBV18 to TRBJ2-5; the match to TRBD1 covers 10 bases. Trimming cost V 2 bases and J 3 bases; bases outside gene matches: 6. Germline CDR1 is KGHSH and CDR2 is LQKENI. This CDR3 is built from 16 residues. CDR3 residues: CASSPTGQGREETQYF. The DNA of the CDR3 is TGTGCCAGCTCACCAACGGGACAGGGGAGGGAAGAGACCCAGTACTTC.

V gene TRBV28 combines with J gene TRBJ1-2; maybe TRBD1 (6 bases). The CDR3 spans 13 residues. CDR1 is MDHEN, CDR2 SYDVKM, per germline. V was cut by 8 bases and J by 5 bases, with 15 bases left in between. The CDR3 protein is CASGGGWDYGYTF. In DNA form, the CDR3 reads TGTGCCAGCGGAGGGGGGTGGGATTATGGCTACACCTTC.

The rearrangement uses TRBV19 and TRBJ2-4, with TRBD1 identical over 7 bases. CDR1 and CDR2 (germline): LNHDA, SQIVND (reference sequence). Germline trimming cut 9 bases from V and 1 base from J; bases unmatched to any gene: 3. The CDR3 is 13 residues long. The CDR3 protein is CASQQGAKNIQYF. CDR3 bases: TGTGCCAGCCAACAGGGGGCCAAAAACATTCAGTACTTC.

The V and J genes are TRBV11-2 and TRBJ2-1, with 7 bases that match TRBD1. CDR3 length equals 12 residues. Germline CDR1 SGHAT, CDR2 FQNNGV. Unmatched junction bases numbered 3, after V lost 5 bases and J lost 8 bases. This CDR3 reads CASSRRGHEQFF. In DNA, the CDR3 is TGTGCCAGCAGCCGAAGGGGGCATGAGCAGTTCTTC. The full variable domain, its missing parts supplied by reference TRBV11-2 and TRBJ2-1, is EAGVAQSPRYKIIEKRQSVAFWCNPISGHATLYWYQQILGQGPKLLIQFQNNGVVDDSQLPKDRFSAERLKGVDSTLKIQPAKLEDSAVYLCASSRRGHEQFFGPGTRLTVL.

The chain links TRBV6-2 or TRBV6-3 to TRBJ2-1; TRBD1 or TRBD2 may be the D gene (6 bases each). CDR3 length equals 14 residues. The V gene's germline CDR1 is MNHEY and CDR2 SVGEGT. Trimming cost V 0 bases and J 10 bases, with 13 bases left between them. CDR3 in DNA: TGTGCCAGCAGTTACTCTACAGGGACTTCAGAGCAGTTCTTC. Protein product: CASSYSTGTSEQFF.

This clone was found a few times. This chain connects TRBV12-3 or TRBV12-4 to TRBJ2-1; no clear D gene. The CDR3 runs 10 residues. V shed 5 bases and J shed 7 bases, with 3 bases lying between them. For the CDR3, the DNA is TGTGCCAGCAGTAAGAATGAGCAGTTCTTC. Its translation: CASSKNEQFF.

This clone was seen a handful of times. The CDR3 loop reads CASSLGSGARNSPLHF. CDR3 sequence (DNA): TGTGCCAGCAGCTTAGGGTCCGGGGCGAGGAATTCACCCCTCCACTTT. The genes are TRBV11-2 and TRBJ1-6, with TRBD1 as a possible D gene (5 bases). V gave up 1 base and J gave up 7 bases, with 14 bases separating them. CDR3 length: 16 residues. Looked up from germline, CDR1 is SGHAT and CDR2 is FQNNGV.

V usage is TRBV6-2 or TRBV6-3 and J usage is TRBJ2-7, with 14 bases identical to TRBD2. The V gene end was trimmed by 4 bases and the J gene end by 2 bases; junction bases not matched to a gene: 4. CDR1 and CDR2 (germline): MNHEY, SVGEGT. The CDR3 extends over 16 amino acids. The CDR3 loop reads CASSWTSGRSTYEQYF. The CDR3 nucleotides are TGTGCCAGCAGTTGGACTAGCGGGAGGTCCACCTACGAGCAGTACTTC.

This chain links TRBV18 with TRBJ2-5; 8 bases are a match to TRBD2. With 5 bases clipped from V and 5 bases from J, the junction kept 4 bases outside the gene matches. Germline CDR1 is KGHSH and CDR2 is LQKENI. The CDR3 totals 13 residues. The CDR3 DNA reads TGTGCCAGCTCATCGGGACTAGGGGAGACCCAGTACTTC. It specifies CASSSGLGETQYF.

The genes are TRBV19 and TRBJ1-5; 7 nucleotides match TRBD1. This CDR3 is 15 amino acids long. Germline V lookup: CDR1 LNHDA, CDR2 SQIVND (reference sequence). V lost 4 bases and J lost 6; bases outside the gene matches: 9. The DNA for the CDR3 is TGTGCCAGTAGTACCCGAACAGGGGCCGTTCAGCCCCAGCATTTT. Protein sequence: CASSTRTGAVQPQHF.

The chain recombines TRBV5-1 with TRBJ1-4, with D possibly TRBD1 on 5 matching bases. The CDR3 totals 15 residues. Germline CDR1 and CDR2: SGHRS and YFSETQ. Trimming cost V 5 bases and J 7 bases, with 18 bases left between them. This CDR3 is CASRTQVSAGEKLFF. The CDR3 DNA reads as TGCGCCAGCAGAACACAGGTCTCGGCGGGTGAAAAACTGTTTTTT. The full variable domain, its missing parts supplied by reference TRBV5-1 and TRBJ1-4, is KAGVTQTPRYLIKTRGQQVTLSCSPISGHRSVSWYQQTPGQGLQFLFEYFSETQRNKGNFPGRFSGRQFSNSRSEMNVSTLELGDSALYLCASRTQVSAGEKLFFGSGTQLSVL.

This clone appeared a single time. The chain carries TRBV27 and TRBJ2-7; 12 bases are shared with TRBD2. This CDR3 has 15 amino acids. Per germline, CDR1 MNHEY and CDR2 SMNVEV (reference sequence). V was pared by 5 bases and J by 3 bases, with 5 bases of the junction left unmatched. DNA for the CDR3: TGTGCCAGCAGTCCCTTGACTAGCGGGAGCTACGAGCAGTACTTC. Its protein product is CASSPLTSGSYEQYF.

This clone was recorded once. V gene TRBV6-2 or TRBV6-3 combines with J gene TRBJ1-5; D gene unclear. The CDR3 sequence is 11 residues long. The V end lost 6 bases, the J end lost 9 bases, and 9 bases lay between the germline ends. Germline CDR1 and CDR2: MNHEY and SVGEGT. CDR3 loop: CASSHPGPQHF. DNA for the CDR3: TGTGCCAGCAGCCACCCCGGGCCCCAGCATTTT.

The chain joins TRBV15 to TRBJ2-7; 7 bases line up with TRBD1. From germline, CDR1 is LNHNV and CDR2 YYDKDF (reference sequence). The CDR3 contains 16 residues. With V trimmed by 3 bases and J by 3 bases, 11 bases remained unmatched. The CDR3 spells CATSRGRAGGFYEQYF. The CDR3 nucleotides read TGTGCCACCAGCAGGGGTCGGGCAGGGGGTTTCTACGAGCAGTACTTC.

The V and J genes are TRBV6-5 and TRBJ2-1, with D possibly matching TRBD2 (5 bases). The CDR3 has 15 amino acids. Trimming removed 5 bases from V and 5 bases from J, with 16 bases in between. Germline loops: CDR1 MNHEY, CDR2 SVGAGI. The CDR3, as DNA: TGTGCCAGCAGTATCAGCGGATTCTCAGACAATGAGCAGTTCTTC. Its translation: CASSISGFSDNEQFF.

The chain couples TRBV9 to TRBJ1-1, with 8 positions matching TRBD1. Germline V lookup: CDR1 SGDLS, CDR2 YYNGEE. V trimming: 3 bases; J trimming: 2 bases; junction bases outside the gene matches: 6. CDR3 size: 15 residues. CDR3 region: CASSARGQANTEAFF. CDR3 sequence (DNA): TGTGCCAGCAGCGCCCGGGGACAGGCAAACACTGAAGCTTTCTTT.